Presented here are 22 T cell receptor beta chains from one specimen sequenced in a study of blood T cell repertoires in COVID-19. The table came from immunoSEQ multiplex PCR; TCRdb's copy has only in-frame clones and leaves some out. This sample has approximately 150,000 clones, with roughly 87% found just once. Sequencing input: PBMCs or T cells enriched from blood (not recorded which). These receptor sequences come from a human donor with acute COVID-19. The donor label of this sample is uncertain.

The chain joins TRBV12-3 or TRBV12-4 to TRBJ1-5, with D unresolved. CDR3 length equals 13 residues. Trimming pared 3 bases from V and 0 bases from J, leaving 3 bases between. This CDR3 reads CASSFGSNQPQHF. The CDR3 DNA is TGTGCCAGCAGTTTCGGTAGCAATCAGCCCCAGCATTTT.

In this sample, this clone turned up a few times. The junction does not match germline at one end; this may be a read error. The chain uses TRBV16 and TRBJ1-1; the D gene is possibly TRBD1 (6 bases). CDR3 size: 13 residues. CDR1 is KGHSY, CDR2 FQNENV, per germline. The CDR3 nucleotides read TGTGCCAGCAGCCAAACAGGGAACCCTGAAGCTTTCTTT. Translating gives CASSQTGNPEAFF.

There are a few counts of this clone. CDR3 protein: CSASTTGGAYGYTF. As DNA, the CDR3 is TGCAGTGCTAGTACCACAGGGGGCGCCTATGGCTACACCTTC. The rearrangement links TRBV20-1 to TRBJ1-2; TRBD1 agrees at 9 bases. V lost 3 bases to trimming and J lost 4 bases; unmatched junction nucleotides: 6. Germline V gives CDR1 DFQATT, CDR2 SNEGSKA (reference sequence). This CDR3 is 14 amino acids long.

The chain recombines TRBV18 with TRBJ2-2; possibly TRBD1 for D (6 bases). CDR1 and CDR2 from the germline V gene are KGHSH and LQKENI. This CDR3 has 15 amino acids. The V and J ends lost 2 bases and 5 bases respectively, with 12 bases between them. The CDR3, as DNA: TGTGCCAGCTCACCAAAAACAGGGATAACCGGGGAGCTGTTTTTT. Protein product: CASSPKTGITGELFF.

This clone was seen only a few times. The V and J genes are TRBV5-6 and TRBJ2-7; D gene uncertain. This CDR3 contains 13 residues. Trimming removed 0 bases from V and 2 bases from J, with 6 bases in between. Germline-derived CDR1 and CDR2 are SGHDT and YYEEEE. Written as DNA, the CDR3 is TGTGCCAGCAGCTTGGCGGCGGCCTACGAGCAGTACTTC. The encoded protein is CASSLAAAYEQYF.

CDR3: CASTSGTGGSGANVLTF. As DNA, the CDR3 is TGTGCCAGTACCTCCGGGACAGGGGGCTCTGGGGCCAACGTCCTGACTTTC. The chain combines TRBV19 with TRBJ2-6, with 11 bases identical to TRBD1. In germline, CDR1 is LNHDA, CDR2 SQIVND (reference sequence). V lost 7 bases, J lost 0 bases, and 5 bases stayed unmatched. This CDR3 comprises 17 residues.

The CDR3 coding sequence is TGTGCCAGCAGTGAAAGGCAGGCGAGCTATGGCTACACCTTC. Protein product: CASSERQASYGYTF. J is TRBJ1-2 and V is TRBV2; D ambiguous. Germline V gene data show CDR1 as SNHLY and CDR2 as FYNNEI. The CDR3 is 14 amino acids. Trimming shortened V by 2 bases and J by 4 bases, and 11 bases separated the two germline ends.

The rearrangement links TRBV5-1 to TRBJ1-4, with 9 bases matching TRBD1. V lost 6 bases to trimming and J lost 3 bases; unmatched junction nucleotides: 3. The CDR3 length is 14 residues. Germline V gene data show CDR1 as SGHRS and CDR2 as YFSETQ. The CDR3, as DNA: TGCGCCAGCACGGACAGGGGTCCTAATGAAAAACTGTTTTTT. It is translated as CASTDRGPNEKLFF.

This clone showed up just once. The gene calls are TRBV7-9 and TRBJ2-7; 8 nucleotides line up with TRBD1. With V trimmed by 3 bases and J by 3 bases, 4 bases remained unmatched. The germline V gene encodes CDR1 SEHNR and CDR2 FQNEAQ (reference sequence). The CDR3 is 14 amino acids. The CDR3 spells CASSFGTGYYEQYF. CDR3 nucleotides: TGTGCCAGCAGCTTCGGGACAGGATACTACGAGCAGTACTTC.

This chain links TRBV19 with TRBJ1-2, with 9 nucleotides matching TRBD1. The ends lost 3 bases at V and 9 bases at J; junction bases unmatched: 5. CDR3 length equals 13 residues. Germline CDR1 is LNHDA and CDR2 is SQIVND (reference sequence). As DNA, the CDR3 is TGTGCCAGTAGTATGGAGGGACAGGGAAGCTACACCTTC. Its protein product is CASSMEGQGSYTF.

This clone is a singleton in its sample. This chain connects TRBV6-6 to TRBJ1-2; 8 nucleotides agree with TRBD1. Germline CDR1 MNHNY, CDR2 SVGAGI (reference sequence). The CDR3 extends over 17 amino acids. V lost 5 bases and J lost 13; bases outside the gene matches: 24. Written as DNA, the CDR3 is TGTGCCAGCAGTCCTACCCTCGGACAGGGCGGTGATGAGTATGGCACCTTC. Amino acids: CASSPTLGQGGDEYGTF.

The chain carries TRBV3-1 (or the pseudogene TRBV3-2) and TRBJ1-1; D possibly corresponds to TRBD1 (5 bases). Germline V gene sequence: CDR1 LGHDT, CDR2 YNNKEL (reference sequence). This CDR3 is 15 amino acids long. The V end was cut by 1 base, the J end by 6 bases, with 15 bases between. CDR3 in amino acids: CASSQAGYAYAEAFF. The CDR3 DNA reads as TGTGCCAGCAGCCAAGCAGGGTACGCCTACGCTGAAGCTTTCTTT.

This chain links TRBV28 with TRBJ1-2, with 9 bases lining up with TRBD1. The CDR3 covers 15 residues. V shed 5 bases and J 1 base; nucleotides not matched to a gene: 5. Germline-derived CDR1 and CDR2 are MDHEN and SYDVKM. The CDR3 reads CASSPQGARNYGYTF. Written as DNA, the CDR3 is TGTGCCAGCAGTCCACAGGGGGCCCGTAACTATGGCTACACCTTC.

The CDR3 reads CSASKSGSYNEQFF. CDR3 coding DNA: TGCAGTGCTAGTAAGAGCGGCTCCTACAATGAGCAGTTCTTC. The J gene is TRBJ2-1, the V gene TRBV20-1, with D maybe TRBD2 (5 bases). This CDR3 comprises 14 residues. Germline-derived CDR1 and CDR2 are DFQATT and SNEGSKA (reference sequence). Between the trimmed V and J ends, which lost 3 bases and 0 bases, there was a span of 9 bases.

The chain recombines TRBV7-9 with TRBJ1-1; 8 nucleotides line up with TRBD1. The CDR3 covers 14 residues. V was pared by 4 bases and J by 5 bases, with 6 bases of the junction left unmatched. Germline CDR1 SEHNR, CDR2 FQNEAQ (reference sequence). The CDR3 DNA sequence: TGTGCCAGCAGCTCCTTCCAGGGGGCGACTGAAGCTTTCTTT. This encodes CASSSFQGATEAFF.

The chain is built from TRBV5-4 and TRBJ2-3; 8 bases agree with TRBD2. Germline values: CDR1 SGHNT, CDR2 YYREEE (reference sequence). The CDR3 runs to 17 residues. The ends lost 5 bases at V and 4 bases at J; junction bases unmatched: 15. CDR3 sequence reads: CASSFSFSGEDADTQYF. The CDR3 DNA reads as TGTGCCAGCAGTTTCTCTTTTAGCGGGGAGGACGCAGATACGCAGTATTTT. The whole variable domain, filled in from reference TRBV5-4 and TRBJ2-3, reads ETGVTQSPTHLIKTRGQQVTLRCSSQSGHNTVSWYQQALGQGPQFIFQYYREEENGRGNFPPRFSGLQFPNYSSELNVNALELDDSALYLCASSFSFSGEDADTQYFGPGTRLTVL.

The J gene is TRBJ1-1, the V gene TRBV19, with 9 bases matching TRBD1. The CDR3 sequence is 13 residues long. Germline V gives CDR1 LNHDA, CDR2 SQIVND (reference sequence). Trimming cost V 6 bases and J 4 bases; bases outside gene matches: 3. Here the CDR3 reads CASSMTGGTEAFF. As DNA, the CDR3 is TGTGCCAGTAGCATGACAGGGGGCACTGAAGCTTTCTTT.

CDR3 in amino acids: CSVGPGTGELFF. In DNA form, the CDR3 reads TGCAGCGTTGGCCCAGGCACCGGGGAGCTGTTTTTT. The V gene is TRBV29-1, the J gene TRBJ2-2, with D unresolved. The CDR3 is 12 amino acids. V gave up 4 bases and J gave up 4 bases, with 7 bases separating them. Germline V gene lookup returns CDR1 SQVTM and CDR2 ANQGSEA.

J is TRBJ1-2 and V is TRBV5-5; a weak D match, TRBD1 (5 bases). The CDR3 has 15 residues. In germline, CDR1 is SGHKS, CDR2 YYEKEE (reference sequence). V lost 2 bases and J 3 bases, leaving 14 bases between the germline ends. The CDR3 here is CASSFLGQGDYGYTF. Here the CDR3 DNA reads TGTGCCAGCAGCTTCTTGGGGCAGGGTGACTATGGCTACACCTTC.

The chain has TRBV19 and TRBJ1-4; D gene unclear. V was shortened by 3 bases and J by 0 bases, with 8 bases between the two germline ends. The germline V gene has CDR1 LNHDA and CDR2 SQIVND (reference sequence). This CDR3 has 15 amino acids. The CDR3 spells CASSMGSATNEKLFF. The DNA for the CDR3 is TGTGCCAGTAGTATGGGGAGCGCAACTAATGAAAAACTGTTTTTT.

The rearrangement joins TRBV19 to TRBJ1-6; no firm D call. This CDR3 has 16 residues. Germline CDR1 LNHDA, CDR2 SQIVND (reference sequence). With 1 base removed from V and 7 bases from J, the gap between germline ends came to 14 bases. In DNA form, the CDR3 reads TGTGCCAGTAGTATAGGAGGAGGGTCGAGCAATTCACCCCTCCACTTT. This codes for CASSIGGGSSNSPLHF.

This clone has just one count. V gene TRBV23-1 combines with J gene TRBJ2-2, with 11 positions matching TRBD1. TRBV23-1 is an open reading frame whose function is uncertain. The CDR3 is made up of 17 amino acids. V was clipped by 2 bases and J by 5 bases; unmatched bases: 7. This CDR3 reads CASSQMGTGGMTGELFF. CDR3 bases: TGCGCCAGCAGTCAAATGGGGACAGGGGGTATGACCGGGGAGCTGTTTTTT.